This section outlines one T cell receptor beta chain sequence together with its context. Which antigen it targets is not known. No base qualities exist here, and no much larger clone lies one base off it. Ficoll-Paque density gradient centrifugation was the method used to isolate PBMCs. Instrument used: Illumina NovaSeq 6000. TCRalpha and TCRbeta cDNA libraries were constructed by 5'RACE with constant-segment primers, with sample barcodes and unique molecular identifiers being introduced. Trizol reagent was used to extract RNA from every sample. Library amplification was performed in two PCR steps, and a second sample barcode and Illumina TruSeq adapters were introduced in the second step. Sequencing of the libraries was done on an Illumina NovaSeq, producing 2 x 150 bp paired-end reads. The authors' analysis ran thus. With migec v1.2.7, reads were demultiplexed and then collapsed into UMI-guided consensus sequences. With mixcr v2.1.11, UMI consensuses were aligned to TRA and TRB V and J templates and assembled into clonotypes. A clonotype was counted as expanded or contracted only when both edgeR and NoisET called the clonotype significant, with the noise models trained on biological replicates. edgeR calls used a false discovery rate-adjusted p below 0.01 and a log2 fold-change threshold of 1. As an exploratory analysis of dynamics, PCA with hierarchical clustering was applied to max-normalized trajectories of the 1000 most abundant clonotypes. Separately sequenced CD4+ and CD8+ repertoires were used to assign a CD4 or CD8 phenotype to each responding clone. TCRdb reworked the public reads: Q25 trimming with fastp, MiXCR clone assembly, productive beta chains retained. Entries that share a CDR3 protein sequence are merged under the most common genes and DNA. It is TCRdb's table, rather than the study itself, that gives the V and J calls and clone size. The sample includes around 340,000 distinct CDR3 sequences, with about an eighth observed a single time. In total, the top ten clones hold around a fifth of the sample.

This sample was included in a study of T-cell memory formation after mild COVID-19 (dated by TCRdb to the early 2020s). For the wider study: Most TCR sequence clusters were specific to one of the two donors. T-cell clones expanding and contracting after mild COVID-19 in a couple of donors were tracked by longitudinal TCRalpha and TCRbeta repertoire sequencing. Two young, previously healthy adult volunteers made up the cohort, one male and one female. Study-wide conclusions, independent of this receptor: Contracting CD4+ clones turned up mainly in the CM and EM memory subsets, whereas EMRA was where CD8+ clones were enriched. SARS-CoV-2 specificity of the second-wave clones peaking on day 37 was not confirmed. Balanced CD4/CD8 phenotypes were observed for clones contracting from day 15 to 85, whereas a bias towards CD4+ was observed for a second wave of clones expanding from day 15 to 37. Only two mild cases were covered in the study, and larger cohorts including severe cases with pre-infection samples were considered necessary. The detection of some responding clones in pre-infection memory suggests that pre-existing cross-reactive memory T cells joined the SARS-CoV-2 response.

Sequences SEHNR (CDR1) and FQNEAQ (CDR2) are obtained from the germline V gene (reference sequence). The junction carries 12 bases between V and J, which are trimmed by 5 bases and 7 bases respectively. Inclusive of the bounding cysteine and phenylalanine, the CDR3 is 12 residues long. Only CDR3 DNA is held: 36 bases, read in frame from base 1. Source material: PBMCs or a T cell subset sorted from them (not recorded which). This receptor was obtained from a man between 18 and 29 years old who had mild COVID-19 (a few samples of this study predate the infection). The sample titles of this study are shuffled in the database, so cell type and time point are left out; the donor was told from shared clones. The receptor chain draws on TRBV7-9 and TRBJ2-7; possibly the D gene is TRBD1, per 5 matching bases. The CDR3 here reads CASSRGLREQYF. At the DNA level, the sequence is TGTGCCAGCAGCAGGGGTCTTAGGGAGCAGTACTTC.